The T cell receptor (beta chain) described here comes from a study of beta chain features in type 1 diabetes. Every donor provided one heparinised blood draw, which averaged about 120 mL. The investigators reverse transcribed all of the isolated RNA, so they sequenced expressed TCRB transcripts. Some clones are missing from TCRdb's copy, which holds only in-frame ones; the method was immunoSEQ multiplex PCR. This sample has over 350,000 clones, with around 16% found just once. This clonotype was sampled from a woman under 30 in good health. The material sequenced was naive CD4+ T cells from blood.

The CDR3 protein is CASSPGDSRGYTF. The CDR3 DNA sequence: TGTGCCAGCTCACCAGGGGACAGCCGAGGCTACACCTTC. The rearrangement joins TRBV18 to TRBJ1-2, with 7 bases matching TRBD1. The CDR3 has 13 amino acids. Looked up from germline, CDR1 is KGHSH and CDR2 is LQKENI. J gave up 8 bases and V 2 bases, and 5 bases lay outside the gene matches.